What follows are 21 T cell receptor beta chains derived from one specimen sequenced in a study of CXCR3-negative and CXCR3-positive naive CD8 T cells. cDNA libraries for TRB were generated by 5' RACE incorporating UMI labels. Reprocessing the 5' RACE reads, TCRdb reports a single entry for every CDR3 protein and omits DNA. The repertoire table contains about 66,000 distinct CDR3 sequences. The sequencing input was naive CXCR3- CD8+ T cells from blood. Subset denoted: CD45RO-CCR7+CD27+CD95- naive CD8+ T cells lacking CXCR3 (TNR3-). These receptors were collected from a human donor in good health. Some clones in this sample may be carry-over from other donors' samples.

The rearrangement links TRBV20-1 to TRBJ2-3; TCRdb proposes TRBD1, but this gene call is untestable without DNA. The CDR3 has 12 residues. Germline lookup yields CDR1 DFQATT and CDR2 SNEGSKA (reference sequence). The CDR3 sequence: CSRGDRTDTQYF.

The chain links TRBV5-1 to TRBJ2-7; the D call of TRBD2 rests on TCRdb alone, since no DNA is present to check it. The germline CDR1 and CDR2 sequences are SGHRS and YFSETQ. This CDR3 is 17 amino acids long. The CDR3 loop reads CASSLATRGRSFGEQYF.

Here the CDR3 reads CASSSQWGTEAFF. V is TRBV7-8 and J is TRBJ1-1. In germline, CDR1 is SGHVS, CDR2 FQNEAQ. The CDR3 is 13 amino acids.

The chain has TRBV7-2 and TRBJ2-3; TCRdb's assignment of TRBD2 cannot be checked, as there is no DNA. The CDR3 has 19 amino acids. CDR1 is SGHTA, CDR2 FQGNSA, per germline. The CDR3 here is CASSLDGIRGGGASDTQYF.

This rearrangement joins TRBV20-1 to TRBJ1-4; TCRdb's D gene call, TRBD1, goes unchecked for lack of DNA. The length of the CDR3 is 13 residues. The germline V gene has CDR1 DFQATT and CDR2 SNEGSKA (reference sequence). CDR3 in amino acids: CSAPGSGREKLFF.

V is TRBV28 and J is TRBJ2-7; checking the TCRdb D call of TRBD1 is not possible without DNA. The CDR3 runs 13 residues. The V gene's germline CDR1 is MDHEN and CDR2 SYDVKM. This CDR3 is CASSDRKSDEQYF.

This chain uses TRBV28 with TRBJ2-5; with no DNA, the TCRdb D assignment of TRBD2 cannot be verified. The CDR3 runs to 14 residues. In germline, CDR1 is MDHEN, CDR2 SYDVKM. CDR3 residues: CASSPRVIQETQYF.

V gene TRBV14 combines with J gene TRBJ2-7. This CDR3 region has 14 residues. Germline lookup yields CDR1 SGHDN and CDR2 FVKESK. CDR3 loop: CASSQWSGTYEQYF.

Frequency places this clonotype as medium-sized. CDR3 in amino acids: CASRCPMRASYNEQFF. The chain combines TRBV12-2 with TRBJ2-1; TCRdb's D gene call, TRBD1, goes unchecked for lack of DNA. TRBV12-2 is noted as a pseudogene. This CDR3 contains 16 residues.

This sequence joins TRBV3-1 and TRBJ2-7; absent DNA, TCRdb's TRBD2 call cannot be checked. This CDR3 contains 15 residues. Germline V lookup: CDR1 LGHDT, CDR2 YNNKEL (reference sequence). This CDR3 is CASSYGLAVFHEQYF.

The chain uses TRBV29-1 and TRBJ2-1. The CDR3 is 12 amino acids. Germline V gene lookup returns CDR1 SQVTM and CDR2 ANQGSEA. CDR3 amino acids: CSVDRTYNEQFF.

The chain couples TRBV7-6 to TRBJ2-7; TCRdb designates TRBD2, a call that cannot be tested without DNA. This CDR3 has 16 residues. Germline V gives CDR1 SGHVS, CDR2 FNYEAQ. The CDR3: CASSPVTSGSIYEQYF.

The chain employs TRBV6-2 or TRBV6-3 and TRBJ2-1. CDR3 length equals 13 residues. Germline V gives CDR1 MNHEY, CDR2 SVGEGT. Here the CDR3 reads CASSYGPYNEQFF.

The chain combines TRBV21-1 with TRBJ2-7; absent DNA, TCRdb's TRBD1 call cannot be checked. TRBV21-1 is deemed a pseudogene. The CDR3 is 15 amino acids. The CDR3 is CASSSYRGTSGEQYF.

The CDR3 sequence is CASSSNRNYYGYTF. The rearrangement joins TRBV5-6 to TRBJ1-2. CDR1 and CDR2 from the germline V gene are SGHDT and YYEEEE. The CDR3 extends over 14 amino acids.

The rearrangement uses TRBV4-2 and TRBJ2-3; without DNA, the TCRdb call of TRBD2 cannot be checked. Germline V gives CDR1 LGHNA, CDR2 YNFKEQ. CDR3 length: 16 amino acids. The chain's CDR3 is CASSQETSGSPDTQYF.

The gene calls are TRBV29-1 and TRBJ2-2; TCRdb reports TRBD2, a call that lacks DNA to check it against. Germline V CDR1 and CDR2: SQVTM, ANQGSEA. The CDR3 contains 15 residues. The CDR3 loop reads CSVVVRGPNTGELFF.

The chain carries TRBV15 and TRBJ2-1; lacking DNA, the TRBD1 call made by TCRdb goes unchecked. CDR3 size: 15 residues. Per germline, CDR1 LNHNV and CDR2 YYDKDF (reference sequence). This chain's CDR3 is CATRASAGVLAEQFF. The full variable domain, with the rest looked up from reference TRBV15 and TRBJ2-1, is DAMVIQNPRYQVTQFGKPVTLSCSQTLNHNVMYWYQQKSSQAPKLLFHYYDKDFNNEADTPDNFQSRRPNTSFCFLDIRSPGLGDTAMYLCATRASAGVLAEQFFGPGTRLTVL.

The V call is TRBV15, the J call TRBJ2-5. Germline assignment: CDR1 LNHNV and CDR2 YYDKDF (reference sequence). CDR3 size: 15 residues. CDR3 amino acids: CATSRVSGDEETQYF.

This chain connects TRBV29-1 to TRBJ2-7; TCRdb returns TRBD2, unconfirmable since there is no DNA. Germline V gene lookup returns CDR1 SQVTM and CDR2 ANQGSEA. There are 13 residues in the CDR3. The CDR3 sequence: CSVVSFAGDGQYF.

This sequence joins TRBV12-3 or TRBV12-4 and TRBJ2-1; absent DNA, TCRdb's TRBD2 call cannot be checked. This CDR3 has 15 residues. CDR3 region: CASSPTGTTGNEQFF.